These 18 T cell receptor beta chains share one sample of origin, sequenced in a study of T cells in Graves' hyperthyroidism and ophthalmopathy. Amplified TCR beta CDR3 regions derived from RNA transcripts. A first-round RT-PCR of the TCR CDR3 used the HTBI primer set. From the multiplex PCR reads, TCRdb called clonotypes with MiXCR, one entry per CDR3 protein. Here the sample spans about 840,000 distinct CDR3 sequences, about two fifths being singletons. Sequenced material: blood. The receptors originated from a man younger than 30 with Graves' hyperthyroidism.

This clonotype was observed at least ten times. A read error may produce the germline difference seen at one junction end. The chain carries TRBV7-8 and TRBJ1-5; perhaps TRBD1 as D (6 bases). From germline, CDR1 is SGHVS and CDR2 FQNEAQ. The CDR3 totals 13 residues. CDR3 residues: CASSLGGWRPQHF. CDR3 nucleotides: TGTGCCAGCAGTTTAGGGGGGTGGAGGCCCCAGCATTTT.

This clonotype came up a few times. J is TRBJ1-5 and V is TRBV7-9; unclear D gene. Germline V CDR1 and CDR2: SEHNR, FQNEAQ (reference sequence). The CDR3 length is 16 residues. V dropped 1 base and J dropped 0 bases, with 10 bases sitting between them. The CDR3 spells CASSLDSALSNQPQHF. The CDR3 DNA is TGTGCCAGCAGCTTAGATTCGGCTCTTAGCAATCAGCCCCAGCATTTT.

This clonotype was detected many times. The chain couples TRBV2 to TRBJ1-5; maybe TRBD1 (6 bases). Trimming shortened V by 6 bases and J by 6 bases, and 15 bases separated the two germline ends. Germline CDR1 is SNHLY and CDR2 is FYNNEI. This CDR3 is built from 14 residues. CDR3: CASRGMTGTQPQHF. The CDR3 DNA follows: TGTGCCAGCAGGGGGATGACAGGTACTCAGCCCCAGCATTTT.

The chain employs TRBV9 and TRBJ2-5; D call uncertain. Germline loops: CDR1 SGDLS, CDR2 YYNGEE. The CDR3 extends over 12 amino acids. V lost 6 bases to trimming and J lost 1 base, with 7 bases between them. The CDR3 DNA follows: TGTGCCAGCAAGTATATCCAAGAGACCCAGTACTTC. Translated, it gives CASKYIQETQYF.

The sample holds many counts of this clonotype. The chain couples TRBV11-2 to TRBJ1-6; D is undetermined. The CDR3 has 15 residues. Germline assignment: CDR1 SGHAT and CDR2 FQNNGV. V was trimmed by 5 bases and J by 7 bases, leaving 15 bases between them. The CDR3 protein is CASSPLSVLNSPLHF. The CDR3 coding sequence is TGTGCCAGCAGCCCTCTCAGTGTCCTCAATTCACCCCTCCACTTT.

This clonotype occurred a few times. The J gene is TRBJ2-7, the V gene TRBV10-2, with TRBD1 matching over 8 bases. The germline CDR1 and CDR2 sequences are WSHSY and SAAADI. The CDR3 spans 16 residues. V lost 6 bases, J lost 5 bases, and 15 bases stayed unmatched. CDR3 loop: CASSPTNGQGLHEQYF. The CDR3 nucleotides are TGCGCCAGCAGCCCCACCAACGGACAGGGTCTCCACGAGCAGTACTTC.

This clonotype was observed a handful of times. The chain couples TRBV6-1 to TRBJ1-2; 8 positions agree with TRBD1. V lost 6 bases to trimming and J lost 2 bases; unmatched junction nucleotides: 11. Germline V gives CDR1 MNHNS, CDR2 SASEGT. The CDR3 runs to 16 residues. CDR3 sequence (DNA): TGTGCCAGCAGCTCGATACCGGACAGGGCCAACTATGGCTACACCTTC. It encodes CASSSIPDRANYGYTF.

This clonotype was seen a few times. The chain couples TRBV6-1 to TRBJ2-2, with D maybe TRBD1 (6 bases). Germline V gives CDR1 MNHNS, CDR2 SASEGT. The CDR3 is made up of 15 amino acids. V lost 2 bases, J lost 4 bases, and 11 bases lay in between. The CDR3 sequence: CASSENTGSTGELFF. The CDR3 DNA sequence: TGTGCCAGCAGTGAAAACACAGGGAGCACCGGGGAGCTGTTTTTT.

About this clonotype: One base away lies a much larger clone, so this may be a sequencing read error. V is TRBV7-2 and J is TRBJ1-5; D is unresolved. This CDR3 is 14 amino acids long. CDR1 is SGHTA and CDR2 is FQGNSA in the germline V gene. CDR3 protein: CASSLVPANRPQHF. In nucleotides, the CDR3 is TGTGCCAGCAGCTTAGTTCCGGCGAATCGGCCCCAGCATTTT. The whole variable domain, filled in from reference TRBV7-2 and TRBJ1-5, reads GAGVSQSPSNKVTEKGKDVELRCDPISGHTALYWYRQSLGQGLEFLIYFQGNSAPDKSGLPSDRFSAERTGGSVSTLTIQRTQQEDSAVYLCASSLVPANRPQHFGDGTRLSIL.

Remarks on this clonotype: It may be a read error: a sequence one base away is much more abundant. V gene TRBV25-1 combines with J gene TRBJ1-1; D is unclear. This CDR3 comprises 13 residues. In germline, CDR1 is MGHDK, CDR2 SYGVNS. The ends were cut back, 5 bases at V and 6 bases at J, with 13 bases in the middle. Here the CDR3 DNA reads TGTGCCAGCAGTAACGGACGGTACGCTGAAGCTTTCTTT. Its translation: CASSNGRYAEAFF.

The chain employs TRBV20-1 and TRBJ1-5; 7 nucleotides line up with TRBD1. V was clipped by 6 bases and J by 14 bases; unmatched bases: 16. CDR1 is DFQATT, CDR2 SNEGSKA, per germline (reference sequence). This CDR3 has 13 residues. CDR3 residues: CSARRGQASYEHF. Written as DNA, the CDR3 is TGCAGTGCAAGGAGGGGGCAGGCCAGCTACGAGCATTTT.

This clonotype was recorded many times. The J gene is TRBJ1-2, the V gene TRBV29-1; possibly TRBD1 for D (6 bases). The CDR3 is made up of 12 amino acids. Trimming removed 3 bases at V and 2 bases at J, with 7 bases between. Germline CDR1 SQVTM, CDR2 ANQGSEA. Here the CDR3 DNA reads TGCAGCGTTGACACAGGGAACTATGGCTACACCTTC. Translated: CSVDTGNYGYTF.

Ten or more counts support this clonotype. The V call is TRBV20-1, the J call TRBJ1-1; D possibly corresponds to TRBD1 (5 bases). V shed 6 bases and J shed 1 base, with 9 bases lying between them. In germline, CDR1 is DFQATT, CDR2 SNEGSKA (reference sequence). CDR3 size: 12 residues. For the CDR3, the DNA is TGCAGTGCCCAGGACACGAACACTGAAGCTTTCTTT. It is translated as CSAQDTNTEAFF.

This clonotype was observed many times. The V and J genes are TRBV7-9 and TRBJ1-2; tentative D call: TRBD1 (5 bases). Trimming took 6 bases from V and 8 from J, leaving 22 bases between them. Germline V CDR1 and CDR2: SEHNR, FQNEAQ (reference sequence). This CDR3 has 15 amino acids. The DNA of the CDR3 is TGTGCCAGCAGTCCTACGGACACAATAGGACGGGGCTACACCTTC. It codes for CASSPTDTIGRGYTF.

This clonotype came up a few times. This chain uses TRBV6-6 with TRBJ1-1; tentatively, D is TRBD1 (6 bases). CDR1 is MNHNY, CDR2 SVGAGI, per germline (reference sequence). The CDR3 has 14 amino acids. V shed 7 bases and J shed 5 bases, with 17 bases lying between them. CDR3 sequence reads: CASIQQGGGTEAFF. Written as DNA, the CDR3 is TGTGCCAGCATTCAACAGGGTGGAGGGACTGAAGCTTTCTTT.

V is TRBV29-1 and J is TRBJ1-5; 9 bases fit TRBD1. Germline values: CDR1 SQVTM, CDR2 ANQGSEA. This CDR3 is built from 14 residues. The V gene end was trimmed by 8 bases and the J gene end by 3 bases; junction bases not matched to a gene: 8. The CDR3 nucleotides are TGCAGCTTAGCAGGACAGGGGTCCAATCAGCCCCAGCATTTT. Translating gives CSLAGQGSNQPQHF.

V and J are TRBV20-1 and TRBJ2-7, with D maybe TRBD2 (6 bases). The CDR3 runs 15 residues. Germline V gene data show CDR1 as DFQATT and CDR2 as SNEGSKA (reference sequence). V was pared by 3 bases and J by 3 bases, with 18 bases between. The CDR3 region has the DNA TGCAGTGCTAGGGGGCGAGTTGGGACTGTCTACGAGCAGTACTTC. Translation: CSARGRVGTVYEQYF.

The CDR3 is CASSHGDTQYF. As DNA, the CDR3 is TGCGCCAGCAGCCATGGGGATACGCAGTATTTT. V is TRBV4-1 and J is TRBJ2-3; D unclear. The V and J ends lost 3 bases and 6 bases respectively, with 4 bases between them. Per germline, CDR1 MGHRA and CDR2 YSYEKL. The CDR3 extends over 11 amino acids.